This T cell receptor (beta chain) was retrieved from a study of T-cell reconstitution after alpha-beta-depleted transplantation in children. The TCRbeta library incorporated unique molecular identifiers. MiXCR, run by TCRdb on the PCR reads, gives a single entry per CDR3 protein. Among roughly 48,000 distinct CDR3 sequences listed, around 5.9% were seen once. Trimming removed 5 bases at V and 1 base at J, with 15 bases between. CDR1 is LNHDA, CDR2 SQIVND, per germline (reference sequence). The CDR3 loop spans 16 amino acids. Material: PBMCs, mostly from graft donor cells, obtained 60 days after TCRalphabeta/CD19-depleted stem cell transplant. This clonotype was sampled from a female patient aged 2 to 10 who had a stem cell transplant for aplastic anemia, so the T cells may come from the graft donor. The genes are TRBV19 and TRBJ2-1; D unclear. CDR3 sequence (DNA): TGTGCCAGTAGTCCCGCGGTCGGCGGTTCCTACAATGAGCAGTTCTTC. The encoded protein is CASSPAVGGSYNEQFF.